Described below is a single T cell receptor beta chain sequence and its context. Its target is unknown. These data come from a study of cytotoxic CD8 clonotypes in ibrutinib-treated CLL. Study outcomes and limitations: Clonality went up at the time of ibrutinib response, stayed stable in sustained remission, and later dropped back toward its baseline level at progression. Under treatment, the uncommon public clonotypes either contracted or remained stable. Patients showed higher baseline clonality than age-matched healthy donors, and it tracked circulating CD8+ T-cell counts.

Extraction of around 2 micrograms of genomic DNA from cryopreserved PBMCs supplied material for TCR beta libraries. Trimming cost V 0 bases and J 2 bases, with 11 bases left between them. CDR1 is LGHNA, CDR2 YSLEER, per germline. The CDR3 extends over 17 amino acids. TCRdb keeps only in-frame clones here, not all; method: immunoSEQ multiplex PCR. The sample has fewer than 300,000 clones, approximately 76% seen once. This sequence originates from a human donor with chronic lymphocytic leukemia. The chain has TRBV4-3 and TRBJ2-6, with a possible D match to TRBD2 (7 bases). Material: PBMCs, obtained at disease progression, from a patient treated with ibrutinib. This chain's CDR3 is CASSQDFGGPGANVLTF. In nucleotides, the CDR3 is TGCGCCAGCAGCCAAGATTTCGGGGGGCCTGGGGCCAACGTCCTGACTTTC.